This TCR beta chain was observed in a study of T cell changes during pregnancy in multiple sclerosis. TCRdb keeps only in-frame clones here, not all; method: immunoSEQ multiplex PCR. The sample has approximately 50,000 clones; around 90% are singletons. A single count supports this clone. The source was CD8+ T cells from peripheral blood mononuclear cells, collected after pregnancy. This TCR was recovered from a female donor with multiple sclerosis, enrolled in a pregnancy study.

The CDR3 reads CASSERDLNSYEQYF. CDR3 coding DNA: TGTGCCAGCAGCGAGAGGGATTTGAACTCCTACGAGCAGTACTTC. The chain couples TRBV9 to TRBJ2-7; tentatively, D is TRBD2 (5 bases). This CDR3 contains 15 residues. V was pared by 3 bases and J by 0 bases, with 13 bases between. Germline CDR1 SGDLS, CDR2 YYNGEE.